Each of the 29 T cell receptor beta chains below was sequenced from the same sample in a study of blood T cell repertoires in COVID-19. TCRdb's table, derived via immunoSEQ multiplex PCR, lists solely in-frame clones and lacks some. The sample has some 140,000 clones; more than 65% are singletons. Sequencing was carried out using peripheral blood. These receptors originate from a man older than 75 with acute or convalescent COVID-19.

By frequency in the sample, this clone is medium-sized. The chain recombines TRBV7-2 with TRBJ1-3; D is uncertain. This CDR3 spans 16 amino acids. V lost 0 bases to trimming and J lost 0 bases, with 9 bases between them. The V gene's germline CDR1 is SGHTA and CDR2 FQGNSA. In DNA form, the CDR3 reads TGTGCCAGCAGCTTAGCCCCGCCCGGCTCTGGAAACACCATATATTTT. Protein: CASSLAPPGSGNTIYF.

The chain combines TRBV7-2 with TRBJ2-4, with D perhaps TRBD1 (6 bases). Deletions cut 2 bases from V and 1 base from J, with 9 bases between. Germline V CDR1 and CDR2: SGHTA, FQGNSA. The CDR3 contains 15 residues. CDR3 bases: TGTGCCAGCAGCTTAAGTCAGGGGGCCAAAAACATTCAGTACTTC. Its protein is CASSLSQGAKNIQYF. Looking up the rest from reference TRBV7-2 and TRBJ2-4 gives the full variable domain: GAGVSQSPSNKVTEKGKDVELRCDPISGHTALYWYRQSLGQGLEFLIYFQGNSAPDKSGLPSDRFSAERTGGSVSTLTIQRTQQEDSAVYLCASSLSQGAKNIQYFGAGTRLSVL.

This chain links TRBV18 with TRBJ1-6; no firm D call. The germline V gene has CDR1 KGHSH and CDR2 LQKENI. The CDR3 length is 15 residues. Trimming pared 2 bases from V and 1 base from J, leaving 6 bases between. In nucleotides, the CDR3 is TGTGCCAGCTCACCAGGGCTGTCCTATAATTCACCCCTCCACTTT. It codes for CASSPGLSYNSPLHF.

The V call is TRBV12-1, the J call TRBJ1-5; TRBD1 is the table's D call and was not checked against the DNA. TRBV12-1 counts as a pseudogene. The CDR3 contains 14 residues. CDR3 sequence (DNA): TGTGCCAGCAGCTCTCACAGGGGCGATCAGCCCCAGCATTTT. It encodes CASSSHRGDQPQHF.

The chain recombines TRBV5-1 with TRBJ2-3; the D gene is possibly TRBD2 (6 bases). The CDR3 has 14 residues. Trimming took 4 bases from V and 2 from J, leaving 11 bases between them. In germline, CDR1 is SGHRS, CDR2 YFSETQ. The CDR3 DNA reads as TGCGCCAGCAGCCTCGGACTATACACAGATACGCAGTATTTT. Its protein is CASSLGLYTDTQYF.

A single count supports this clone. The chain uses TRBV7-2 and TRBJ1-2; tentatively, D is TRBD1 (5 bases). Germline lookup yields CDR1 SGHTA and CDR2 FQGNSA. The CDR3 runs to 15 residues. The germline V and J ends were trimmed by 2 bases and 0 bases, with 10 bases remaining between them. CDR3: CASSLSRASNYGYTF. The CDR3 bases are TGTGCCAGCAGCTTAAGCAGGGCCTCTAACTATGGCTACACCTTC.

This chain links TRBV18 with TRBJ1-1; TRBD1 is a possible D gene (6 bases). Germline V gives CDR1 KGHSH, CDR2 LQKENI. This CDR3 spans 14 amino acids. V lost 1 base to trimming and J lost 7 bases, with 13 bases between them. The DNA of the CDR3 is TGTGCCAGCTCACCACTTAGGGGGTTTAGTGAAGCTTTCTTT. This gives the protein CASSPLRGFSEAFF.

The chain couples TRBV24-1 to TRBJ2-2; TRBD1 matches at 11 bases. Per the germline V gene, CDR1 is KGHDR and CDR2 is SFDVKD. The CDR3 totals 15 residues. J was trimmed by 3 bases and V by 7 bases; bases with no gene match: 3. DNA for the CDR3: TGTGCCACCAGCGGGACAGGGGGATACACCGGGGAGCTGTTTTTT. Translation gives CATSGTGGYTGELFF.

The chain carries TRBV28 and TRBJ1-1; 8 nucleotides align to TRBD1. Germline values: CDR1 MDHEN, CDR2 SYDVKM. The CDR3 contains 15 residues. The J segment lost 4 bases and the V segment lost 5 bases, leaving 9 bases of the junction unmatched. CDR3 bases: TGTGCCAGCAGTAATCCCCAGGGGGCAGGCACTGAAGCTTTCTTT. Its protein product is CASSNPQGAGTEAFF.

This sequence joins TRBV2 and TRBJ1-1; D gene unclear. The CDR3 covers 13 residues. Germline V gene sequence: CDR1 SNHLY, CDR2 FYNNEI. Deletions cut 7 bases from V and 0 bases from J, with 9 bases between. The CDR3 DNA is TGTGCCAGCATGACCAGGTTGAACACTGAAGCTTTCTTT. This codes for CASMTRLNTEAFF. Full variable domain (missing parts from reference TRBV2 and TRBJ1-1): EPEVTQTPSHQVTQMGQEVILRCVPISNHLYFYWYRQILGQKVEFLVSFYNNEISEKSEIFDDQFSVERPDGSNFTLKIRSTKLEDSAMYFCASMTRLNTEAFFGQGTRLTVV.

There are a few counts of this clone. The chain employs TRBV19 and TRBJ2-5, with a possible D match to TRBD2 (6 bases). The CDR3 totals 13 residues. Trimming removed 3 bases at V and 5 bases at J, with 10 bases between. Germline loops: CDR1 LNHDA, CDR2 SQIVND (reference sequence). The CDR3: CASSISLAETQYF. CDR3 DNA: TGTGCCAGTAGTATCAGCCTAGCGGAGACCCAGTACTTC.

This chain connects TRBV19 to TRBJ1-1, with D perhaps TRBD1 (6 bases). The CDR3 is 13 residues long. From germline, CDR1 is LNHDA and CDR2 SQIVND (reference sequence). Trimming cost V 4 bases and J 7 bases, with 13 bases left between them. The CDR3 DNA follows: TGTGCCAGTAGTACGGACAGAGCGAATGAAGCTTTCTTT. Translating gives CASSTDRANEAFF.

The chain carries TRBV28 and TRBJ1-6, with D perhaps TRBD1 (6 bases). V was shortened by 6 bases and J by 6 bases, with 12 bases between the two germline ends. Germline values: CDR1 MDHEN, CDR2 SYDVKM. The CDR3 is 14 amino acids. CDR3 in amino acids: CASRRQVFNSPLHF. DNA for the CDR3: TGTGCCAGCAGGAGACAGGTTTTTAATTCACCCCTCCACTTT.

This rearrangement joins TRBV28 to TRBJ2-1; 8 bases line up with TRBD2. Trimming took 2 bases from V and 4 from J; bases not matched to a gene: 7. CDR1 and CDR2 (germline): MDHEN, SYDVKM. The CDR3 length is 16 residues. In DNA form, the CDR3 reads TGTGCCAGCAGTTTAACGTCCGGGGGGGGTTACAATGAGCAGTTCTTC. It translates to CASSLTSGGGYNEQFF.

This clone was counted only a few times. The chain uses TRBV29-1 and TRBJ2-7; D is perhaps TRBD2 (6 bases). Trimming removed 4 bases at V and 6 bases at J, with 13 bases between. This CDR3 has 12 residues. Germline V gene sequence: CDR1 SQVTM, CDR2 ANQGSEA. This chain's CDR3 is CSVVRVGGEQYF. The CDR3 DNA is TGCAGCGTTGTTCGGGTGGGGGGCGAGCAGTACTTC.

Worth noting for this clone: At the DNA level, this CDR3 is encoded by other sequences in the same sample as well. The chain uses TRBV12-3 or TRBV12-4 and TRBJ2-3; no clear D gene. Trimming pared 3 bases from V and 2 bases from J, leaving 6 bases between. This CDR3 region has 13 residues. The CDR3 coding sequence is TGTGCCAGCAGTTTGCAGTTCACAGATACGCAGTATTTT. Protein: CASSLQFTDTQYF.

By sample fraction, this clone is medium-sized. This chain uses TRBV4-2 with TRBJ2-7; maybe TRBD1 (6 bases). This CDR3 is 14 amino acids long. Trimming cost V 3 bases and J 3 bases, with 12 bases left between them. Germline loops: CDR1 LGHNA, CDR2 YNFKEQ. CDR3 DNA sequence: TGTGCCAGCAGCCAGGAGAGGACAGACTACGAGCAGTACTTC. It translates to CASSQERTDYEQYF.

The genes are TRBV5-4 and TRBJ1-5; no clear D. This CDR3 is 13 amino acids long. CDR1 and CDR2 from the germline V gene are SGHNT and YYREEE (reference sequence). Trimming removed 5 bases at V and 7 bases at J, with 13 bases between. The CDR3 protein is CASSRAPGQPQHF. The CDR3, as DNA: TGTGCCAGCAGTCGAGCTCCGGGGCAGCCCCAGCATTTT. Full variable domain (remainder filled in from reference TRBV5-4 and TRBJ1-5): ETGVTQSPTHLIKTRGQQVTLRCSSQSGHNTVSWYQQALGQGPQFIFQYYREEENGRGNFPPRFSGLQFPNYSSELNVNALELDDSALYLCASSRAPGQPQHFGDGTRLSIL.

The V and J genes are TRBV7-3 and TRBJ2-7; TRBD1 agrees at 9 bases. The V and J ends lost 1 base and 0 bases, in that order; junction bases with no gene match: 7. CDR1 SGHTA and CDR2 FQGTGA come from the germline V gene. The CDR3 extends over 17 amino acids. This CDR3 is CASSLRGGQGHSYEQYF. CDR3 coding DNA: TGTGCCAGCAGCTTAAGGGGGGGACAGGGTCACTCCTACGAGCAGTACTTC.

The chain carries TRBV19 and TRBJ2-1; 7 bases fit TRBD2. CDR3 length: 17 residues. The V and J ends lost 0 bases and 2 bases, in that order; junction bases with no gene match: 7. The germline CDR1 and CDR2 sequences are LNHDA and SQIVND (reference sequence). CDR3 bases: TGTGCCAGTAGTATAGATGGGCCTAGCGGTACCTACAATGAGCAGTTCTTC. Protein sequence: CASSIDGPSGTYNEQFF.

The chain is built from TRBV6-5 and TRBJ1-2; TRBD1 matches at 8 bases. This CDR3 has 15 residues. The ends lost 7 bases at V and 6 bases at J; junction bases unmatched: 13. The germline CDR1 and CDR2 sequences are MNHEY and SVGAGI. The DNA for the CDR3 is TGTGCCAGCATTCCCCGCGCAGGGGGCACGGATGGCTACACCTTC. Its protein is CASIPRAGGTDGYTF.

This rearrangement joins TRBV18 to TRBJ1-6; 10 nucleotides align to TRBD1. CDR3 length: 16 residues. Germline CDR1 reads KGHSH; CDR2 reads LQKENI. V lost 6 bases and J lost 9; bases outside the gene matches: 11. CDR3 amino acids: CASSERGTGASSPLHF. The CDR3 region has the DNA TGTGCCAGCTCCGAGAGAGGGACAGGGGCTTCTTCACCCCTCCACTTT.

This chain uses TRBV4-2 with TRBJ1-4; D is unclear. The CDR3 is 14 amino acids. V lost 7 bases to trimming and J lost 8 bases, with 17 bases between them. Germline V gives CDR1 LGHNA, CDR2 YNFKEQ. CDR3 loop: CASMSRQIEEKLFF. In DNA form, the CDR3 reads TGTGCCAGCATGAGCAGGCAAATCGAGGAAAAACTGTTTTTT.

This clone was found once. The rearrangement links TRBV18 to TRBJ1-2, with D maybe TRBD1 (6 bases). Germline V gene data show CDR1 as KGHSH and CDR2 as LQKENI. Trimming stripped 3 bases from V and 2 bases from J, with 13 bases between. The CDR3 has 15 amino acids. CDR3 region: CASSPVRGQNYGYTF. The DNA for the CDR3 is TGTGCCAGCTCACCCGTCAGGGGTCAGAACTATGGCTACACCTTC.

This sequence joins TRBV7-3 and TRBJ2-1; TRBD1 matches at 9 bases. Germline V gene data show CDR1 as SGHTA and CDR2 as FQGTGA. The CDR3 spans 15 residues. The V gene end was trimmed by 4 bases and the J gene end by 4 bases; junction bases not matched to a gene: 5. The CDR3 sequence is CASSSDRGEYNEQFF. DNA for the CDR3: TGTGCCAGCAGCTCAGACAGGGGGGAATACAATGAGCAGTTCTTC.

The rearrangement joins TRBV28 to TRBJ1-6; the match to TRBD1 covers 7 bases. The germline V gene encodes CDR1 MDHEN and CDR2 SYDVKM. The CDR3 is made up of 15 amino acids. The trim removed 7 bases at V and 10 bases at J, leaving 13 bases unmatched. The CDR3: CASNYRDSVGSPLHF. CDR3 coding DNA: TGTGCCAGCAACTACCGGGACAGCGTCGGATCACCCCTCCACTTT.

The gene calls are TRBV5-1 and TRBJ1-1; perhaps TRBD1 as D (5 bases). The germline CDR1 and CDR2 sequences are SGHRS and YFSETQ. This CDR3 spans 14 amino acids. Trimming took 0 bases from V and 4 from J, leaving 10 bases between them. The CDR3 sequence: CASSLEDQGTEAFF. The CDR3 DNA reads as TGCGCCAGCAGCTTGGAGGACCAGGGCACTGAAGCTTTCTTT.

This clone occurred many times. The V gene is TRBV2, the J gene TRBJ2-1, with unresolved D. The CDR3 is 12 amino acids. V gave up 8 bases and J gave up 6 bases, with 11 bases separating them. Germline V CDR1 and CDR2: SNHLY, FYNNEI. The CDR3 here is CASREDGNEQFF. The CDR3 bases are TGTGCCAGCCGAGAAGACGGCAATGAGCAGTTCTTC.

The V and J genes are TRBV6-2 or TRBV6-3 and TRBJ1-5; 7 nucleotides align to TRBD1. CDR1 MNHEY and CDR2 SVGEGT come from the germline V gene. The CDR3 is 16 amino acids. J lost 6 bases, V lost 4 bases, and 12 bases had no gene match. The CDR3 nucleotides are TGTGCCAGCAGTTTCTCGACAGGGTCTTACAGTCAGCCCCAGCATTTT. Translated, it gives CASSFSTGSYSQPQHF.